These 19 T cell receptor beta chains share one sample of origin, sequenced in a study of Ad26.COV2.S vaccination and SARS-CoV-2 variants. The treatment denotes: some 19 received Ad26.COV2.S at low or high dose, single or two shots; several received placebo; per-sample allocation not given. Each sample was drawn 63 days after the first injection (of vaccine or placebo). Here immunoSEQ multiplex PCR was the method, and the copy in TCRdb shows in-frame clones only, minus some. The table lists about 400,000 clones, 80% to 90% of them singletons. The source material was peripheral blood, sampled in a trial of Ad26.COV2.S vaccine versus placebo. The source of these receptors is a person aged 18 to 59 who received the Ad26.COV2.S COVID-19 vaccine or a placebo.

V is TRBV27 and J is TRBJ1-2; 12 bases agree with TRBD1. After removal of 5 bases from V and 6 bases from J, the junction contained 4 bases not matched to a gene. Germline V CDR1 and CDR2: MNHEY, SMNVEV (reference sequence). The CDR3 consists of 14 residues. The CDR3 bases are TGTGCCAGCAGTCTGGGACAGGGGGCGAATGGCTACACCTTC. It specifies CASSLGQGANGYTF.

CDR3 nucleotide sequence: TGTGCCAGCAGTTACGAGGGGTTGGTCGAGCAGTTCTTC. It specifies CASSYEGLVEQFF. The chain carries TRBV6-5 and TRBJ2-1; either TRBD1 or TRBD2 may supply D (5 bases each). Trimming removed 2 bases at V and 10 bases at J, with 12 bases between. The CDR3 covers 13 residues. CDR1 and CDR2 from the germline V gene are MNHEY and SVGAGI.

This clone was seen a single time. The chain employs TRBV6-2 or TRBV6-3 and TRBJ2-7; D remains unclear. Germline assignment: CDR1 MNHEY and CDR2 SVGEGT. Trimming took off 2 bases at V and 2 bases at J, with 4 bases between the two ends. This CDR3 comprises 12 residues. The CDR3 protein is CASSYATYEQYF. The CDR3 region has the DNA TGTGCCAGCAGTTACGCAACCTACGAGCAGTACTTC.

V gene TRBV6-5 combines with J gene TRBJ2-5, with D possibly matching TRBD2 (5 bases). The length of the CDR3 is 13 residues. The V gene lost 9 bases and the J gene lost 7 bases, with 18 bases spanning the gap. Germline CDR1 is MNHEY and CDR2 is SVGAGI. CDR3 nucleotide sequence: TGTGCCAGTCGAACGGAGGCGGTGGGGACCCAGTACTTC. Residues: CASRTEAVGTQYF.

The V call is TRBV15, the J call TRBJ2-1, with D perhaps matching TRBD1 or TRBD2 (6 bases each). The CDR3 is made up of 16 amino acids. Germline CDR1 reads LNHNV; CDR2 reads YYDKDF (reference sequence). The V end lost 5 bases, the J end lost 5 bases, and 19 bases lay between the germline ends. The CDR3 reads CATSEGLTGTHNEQFF. The CDR3 DNA reads as TGTGCCACCAGCGAGGGACTGACAGGTACCCACAATGAGCAGTTCTTC.

This clone was seen only a few times. The CDR3 DNA is TGTGCCAGCAGCTCCCCGGGACAGGACTACGAGCAGTACTTC. It codes for CASSSPGQDYEQYF. The chain carries TRBV11-2 and TRBJ2-7, with TRBD1 matching 8 bases. J was trimmed by 3 bases and V by 4 bases; bases with no gene match: 5. The CDR3 is 14 amino acids. Germline assignment: CDR1 SGHAT and CDR2 FQNNGV.

The chain combines TRBV3-1 (or the pseudogene TRBV3-2) with TRBJ1-5, with 9 bases matching TRBD1. Trimming cost V 4 bases and J 5 bases; bases outside gene matches: 6. This CDR3 is built from 15 residues. Looked up from germline, CDR1 is LGHDT and CDR2 is YNNKEL (reference sequence). CDR3 nucleotides: TGTGCCAGCAGCCCCCGGACAGGGGCTGATCAGCCCCAGCATTTT. Translating gives CASSPRTGADQPQHF.

The chain is built from TRBV11-3 and TRBJ2-1, with D perhaps matching TRBD1 (6 bases). The germline V and J ends were trimmed by 1 base and 5 bases, with 27 bases remaining between them. Germline V gives CDR1 SGHNT, CDR2 YENEEA. The CDR3 spans 20 residues. In DNA form, the CDR3 reads TGTGCCAGCAGCTTAGTGGTGACAGGTCTTGGGAGATTACACCACAATGAGCAGTTCTTC. Translating gives CASSLVVTGLGRLHHNEQFF.

V is TRBV5-5 and J is TRBJ2-7, with 7 positions matching TRBD1. Trimming at V came to 1 base and at J to 3 bases, leaving 10 bases not matched to a gene. CDR3 length: 16 residues. From germline, CDR1 is SGHKS and CDR2 YYEKEE (reference sequence). CDR3 sequence: CASSLKQDRMYYEQYF. The DNA of the CDR3 is TGTGCCAGCAGCTTGAAACAGGACAGGATGTACTACGAGCAGTACTTC.

V usage is TRBV27 and J usage is TRBJ1-4, with 9 bases identical to TRBD1. Germline V gives CDR1 MNHEY, CDR2 SMNVEV (reference sequence). Trimming at V came to 5 bases and at J to 7 bases, leaving 5 bases not matched to a gene. This CDR3 region has 14 residues. Here the CDR3 reads CASSAGTGSEKLFF. CDR3 nucleotide sequence: TGTGCCAGCAGTGCCGGGACAGGGTCTGAAAAACTGTTTTTT.

The genes are TRBV21-1 and TRBJ2-6; TRBD1 is taken as the D call from the table, unchecked against the DNA. TRBV21-1 is reported as a pseudogene. The CDR3 is 18 amino acids. The CDR3 DNA is TGTGCCAGCAGCAAAGTAACAGGGGGCCGAACGGGGGCCAACGTCCTGACTTTC. This encodes CASSKVTGGRTGANVLTF.

V and J are TRBV7-9 and TRBJ2-7, with 10 bases fitting TRBD1. Germline V gene lookup returns CDR1 SEHNR and CDR2 FQNEAQ (reference sequence). The CDR3 length is 14 residues. V lost 6 bases, J lost 12 bases, and 14 bases stayed unmatched. The CDR3 loop is CASSRGGQGGGWYF. CDR3 bases: TGTGCCAGCAGTCGCGGCGGACAGGGGGGAGGGTGGTACTTC.

This clone was observed once. The chain links TRBV11-3 to TRBJ2-1; perhaps TRBD1 as D (5 bases). CDR3 length equals 14 residues. V lost 10 bases, J lost 7 bases, and 20 bases lay in between. The germline V gene has CDR1 SGHNT and CDR2 YENEEA. The CDR3 loop is CATKLTVPDNEQFF. The CDR3 DNA reads as TGTGCCACCAAGTTGACAGTCCCCGATAATGAGCAGTTCTTC.

The CDR3, as DNA: TGTGCCAGCAGTGAAGTGGGGGACAGGGGGCGTCTAGAGACCCAGTACTTC. Translation: CASSEVGDRGRLETQYF. The chain carries TRBV6-1 and TRBJ2-5; TRBD1 matches 12 bases. The V gene end was trimmed by 1 base and the J gene end by 4 bases; junction bases not matched to a gene: 7. There are 17 residues in the CDR3. Germline V CDR1 and CDR2: MNHNS, SASEGT.

The rearrangement links TRBV20-1 to TRBJ1-1; no clear D. Trimming took 3 bases from V and 3 from J, leaving 11 bases between them. The CDR3 totals 13 residues. Germline assignment: CDR1 DFQATT and CDR2 SNEGSKA (reference sequence). The CDR3 is CSASHRWYTEAFF. The CDR3 DNA reads as TGCAGTGCTAGTCATAGGTGGTACACTGAAGCTTTCTTT.

This chain links TRBV10-3 with TRBJ2-3; D unclear. CDR3 length: 11 residues. V gave up 3 bases and J gave up 6 bases, with 4 bases separating them. From germline, CDR1 is ENHRY and CDR2 SYGVKD. The CDR3 DNA sequence: TGTGCCATCAGTGAAGGTGATACGCAGTATTTT. Translated: CAISEGDTQYF.

The chain employs TRBV5-1 and TRBJ1-4, with TRBD1 matching over 10 bases. The junction had 5 bases not matched to a gene; V was cut back by 3 bases and J by 6 bases. This CDR3 comprises 15 residues. Per germline, CDR1 SGHRS and CDR2 YFSETQ. DNA of the CDR3: TGCGCCAGCAGCTACAGGACAGGGGGGGATGAAAAACTGTTTTTT. Amino acid sequence: CASSYRTGGDEKLFF.

This clone was detected only a few times. The V gene is TRBV3-1 (or the pseudogene TRBV3-2), the J gene TRBJ2-5; D is ambiguous. The CDR3 extends over 17 amino acids. Deletions cut 4 bases from V and 2 bases from J, with 20 bases between. Germline values: CDR1 LGHDT, CDR2 YNNKEL (reference sequence). The CDR3 region is CASSPRSGLHLQETQYF. CDR3 bases: TGTGCCAGCAGCCCCCGTTCCGGCTTGCACCTGCAAGAGACCCAGTACTTC.

The chain uses TRBV18 and TRBJ1-4, with 7 positions matching TRBD1. The junction had 9 bases not matched to a gene; V was cut back by 2 bases and J by 9 bases. CDR3 length: 15 amino acids. Germline loops: CDR1 KGHSH, CDR2 LQKENI. CDR3 DNA: TGTGCCAGCTCACCATACTCCGGGACAGCCCAAAAACTGTTTTTT. Protein product: CASSPYSGTAQKLFF.